The next 9 T cell receptor beta chains were all read from a single sample in a study of neurological immune-mediated disorders (dated by TCRdb to about 2019). This sample's time point label indicates: technical triplicate 1. The method behind the library was 5' RACE. The instrument was an Illumina HiSeq 2500. TCRdb handled the public reads itself, with Q25 trimming in fastp and clone calling in MiXCR, and kept productive beta chains. Records with the same CDR3 protein are collapsed into one entry carrying the most frequent genes and DNA. Here the sample has fewer than 45,000 distinct CDR3 sequences; 8.5% to 14% occur a single time. Around 4% of the sample goes to the ten largest clones. Specimen: PBMCs. These receptors originate from a man between 60 and 75 years old with HTLV-1-associated myelopathy (HAM/TSP).

In its sample, this clonotype was seen many times. V is TRBV21-1 and J is TRBJ2-7; the table gives TRBD1 as D, unverified against the DNA. TRBV21-1 counts as a pseudogene. The CDR3 has 13 residues. The CDR3 bases are TGTGCCAGCAACAAAGGGGGGTGTTGCGAGCAGTACTTC. As protein: CASNKGGCCEQYF.

For this clonotype: One base away lies a much larger clone, so this may be a sequencing read error. The V call is TRBV9, the J call TRBJ2-1; D gene unclear. CDR1 and CDR2 from the germline V gene are SGDLS and YYNGEE. This CDR3 is 16 amino acids long. The CDR3 reads CASSVGPESSYNEQLF. The CDR3 DNA follows: TGTGCCAGCAGCGTAGGTCCGGAGAGCTCCTACAATGAGCAGTTATTC.

There are many counts of this clonotype. The chain joins TRBV20-1 to TRBJ2-3; D is undetermined. The CDR3 spans 12 residues. Germline V gives CDR1 DFQATT, CDR2 SNEGSKA (reference sequence). V was clipped by 0 bases and J by 5 bases, with 6 bases between them. This CDR3 reads CSARDRVDTQYF. The DNA for the CDR3 is TGCAGTGCTAGAGATAGAGTAGATACGCAGTATTTT.

Ten or more counts support this clonotype. J is TRBJ2-7 and V is TRBV3-1, with 12 bases that match TRBD2. Germline-derived CDR1 and CDR2 are LGHDT and YNNKEL (reference sequence). CDR3 size: 14 residues. J lost 1 base, V lost 7 bases, and 2 bases had no gene match. The CDR3 DNA reads as TGTGCCAGCACCGGGACTAGCGGGTCCTACGAGCAGTACTTC. It specifies CASTGTSGSYEQYF.

Ten or more counts support this clonotype. The chain combines TRBV6-6 with TRBJ1-2; D gene uncertain. CDR1 is MNHNY and CDR2 is SVGAGI in the germline V gene (reference sequence). The CDR3 has 13 residues. Trimming took 0 bases from V and 6 from J, leaving 8 bases between them. The CDR3 nucleotides read TGTGCCAGCAGTTACTCGGAGATGGATGGCTACACCTTC. Translated: CASSYSEMDGYTF.

The table lists this clonotype with many counts. The chain uses TRBV20-1 and TRBJ2-5; 9 bases are shared with TRBD2. This CDR3 contains 14 residues. Germline V gives CDR1 DFQATT, CDR2 SNEGSKA (reference sequence). After removal of 6 bases from V and 5 bases from J, the junction contained 10 bases not matched to a gene. The CDR3 sequence is CSAPPLAGRETQYF. CDR3 coding DNA: TGCAGTGCCCCCCCGCTAGCGGGAAGGGAGACCCAGTACTTC.

The sample holds many counts of this clonotype. The gene calls are TRBV11-3 and TRBJ2-3; 7 bases line up with TRBD1. The germline V gene encodes CDR1 SGHNT and CDR2 YENEEA. Trimming at V came to 3 bases and at J to 0 bases, leaving 0 bases not matched to a gene. This CDR3 region has 14 residues. The CDR3 loop reads CASSLTGSTDTQYF. CDR3 nucleotides: TGTGCCAGCAGCTTGACAGGGAGCACAGATACGCAGTATTTT.

In its sample, this clonotype was seen many times. V gene TRBV12-3 or TRBV12-4 combines with J gene TRBJ2-7, with TRBD2 matching over 8 bases. CDR3 length: 15 residues. V trimming: 3 bases; J trimming: 1 base; junction bases outside the gene matches: 5. The CDR3 loop is CASSFARGGSYEQYF. CDR3 nucleotides: TGTGCCAGCAGTTTCGCTCGGGGGGGGTCCTACGAGCAGTACTTC.

This clonotype was seen just once. V usage is TRBV5-1 and J usage is TRBJ2-7, with D perhaps assigned TRBD1 or TRBD2 (5 bases each). The ends were cut back, 0 bases at V and 9 bases at J, with 16 bases in the middle. CDR1 is SGHRS and CDR2 is YFSETQ in the germline V gene. The CDR3 contains 14 residues. This chain's CDR3 is CASSLDGRGDAQYF. In nucleotides, the CDR3 is TGCGCCAGCAGCTTGGACGGCCGAGGGGACGCGCAGTACTTC.